Sequencing of this T cell receptor beta chain was carried out in a study of blood T cell repertoires in COVID-19. Generated by immunoSEQ multiplex PCR, the TCRdb table keeps only in-frame clones and is missing some. The sample carries about 160,000 clones, more than 70% recorded once. There are 13 residues in the CDR3. Per the germline V gene, CDR1 is SNHLY and CDR2 is FYNNEI. Trimming took off 6 bases at V and 6 bases at J, with 11 bases between the two ends. The specimen was PBMCs or T cells enriched from blood (not recorded which). This chain uses TRBV2 with TRBJ2-2; D possibly corresponds to TRBD1 (5 bases). The clonotype originates from a man between 35 and 55 years old who had recovered from COVID-19. CDR3 nucleotide sequence: TGTGCCAGCAGCCGACAGCGCGCCGGGGAGCTGTTTTTT. Amino acids: CASSRQRAGELFF.